Listed here is a single TCR beta chain. Its antigen is currently unknown. The sample belongs to a study of CXCR3-negative and CXCR3-positive naive CD8 T cells. In the study overall: The libraries yielded around 140 million TRB reads, about 1.5 +/- 0.3 million each.

Libraries of TRB cDNA were made by 5' RACE and carried UMIs. TCRdb processed the 5' RACE reads again and assigns one entry to each CDR3 protein, with no DNA. Recorded for this sample: about 53,000 distinct CDR3 sequences. Per germline, CDR1 LNHNV and CDR2 YYDKDF (reference sequence). This CDR3 spans 14 amino acids. Study-wide points: Naive CXCR3-positive cells had TRB CDR3s more hydrophobic than those of CXCR3-negative naive cells. Surface CD5 was comparable between naive subsets; TCR strength was inferred from TRB CDR3 properties. CXCR3-negative and CXCR3-positive naive cells shared comparable TRBV-TRBJ usage, but memory cells did not. Comparably high diversity was seen in both naive subsets, and much lower diversity in memory CD8+ cells.

The sequenced material came from naive CXCR3+ CD8+ T cells from blood. Subset meaning: CD45RO-CCR7+CD27+CD95- naive CD8+ T cells expressing CXCR3 (TNR3+). The TCR originated in a human donor in good health. Some clones in this sample may be carry-over from other donors' samples. The V call is TRBV15, the J call TRBJ2-2; TCRdb indicates TRBD1, and absent DNA this call remains unverified. The CDR3 here is CATSTGTGAGELFF.